One sample yielded the 20 T cell receptor beta chains listed below, sequenced in a study of T cells after yellow fever vaccination. TCRdb reanalysed the 5' RACE reads using MiXCR and keeps one entry per CDR3 protein. The data hold about 340,000 distinct CDR3 sequences, with about an eighth observed a single time. The specimen was CD4+ T cells sorted from PBMCs, collected 15 days after the yellow fever booster vaccination. These receptors were collected from a man between 18 and 35 years old who received the YFV17D yellow fever vaccine.

J is TRBJ2-5 and V is TRBV7-3; D is perhaps TRBD2 (6 bases). The V end was cut by 0 bases, the J end by 4 bases, with 15 bases between. The CDR3 spans 16 residues. CDR1 is SGHTA, CDR2 FQGTGA, per germline. CDR3 region: CASSLTVGGVLETQYF. Written as DNA, the CDR3 is TGTGCCAGCAGCTTAACAGTGGGGGGAGTTCTAGAGACCCAGTACTTC.

This chain's CDR3 is CASSSFGTGSSYNSPLHF. CDR3 DNA: TGCGCCAGCAGCAGCTTCGGGACAGGGAGCTCCTATAATTCACCCCTCCACTTT. The chain couples TRBV5-1 to TRBJ1-6; 9 bases match TRBD1. V shed 4 bases, J shed 0 bases, and the junction held 8 bases outside the gene matches. The CDR3 contains 18 residues. CDR1 is SGHRS, CDR2 YFSETQ, per germline.

This clonotype was recorded a few times. The chain carries TRBV2 and TRBJ1-5; maybe TRBD1 (5 bases). Germline CDR1 is SNHLY and CDR2 is FYNNEI. The CDR3 runs to 14 residues. Trimming stripped 5 bases from V and 7 bases from J, with 15 bases between. CDR3 nucleotide sequence: TGTGCCAGCAGTTTTCAGGGATCAATACAGCCCCAGCATTTT. Encoded protein: CASSFQGSIQPQHF.

The sample holds many counts of this clonotype. The chain employs TRBV4-1 and TRBJ2-3; 10 bases map to TRBD1. The CDR3 is 14 amino acids. V trimming: 6 bases; J trimming: 3 bases; junction bases outside the gene matches: 3. Germline loops: CDR1 MGHRA, CDR2 YSYEKL. CDR3 in DNA: TGCGCCAGCAGGGACAGGGGGTTGACAGATACGCAGTATTTT. Protein: CASRDRGLTDTQYF.

This clonotype was seen ten or more times. The V gene is TRBV29-1, the J gene TRBJ1-1; D gene uncertain. Germline CDR1 reads SQVTM; CDR2 reads ANQGSEA. This CDR3 region has 13 residues. V dropped 2 bases and J dropped 4 bases, with 11 bases sitting between them. CDR3 DNA sequence: TGCAGCGTTGAACGGGGTAGGGCCACTGAAGCTTTCTTT. Its translation: CSVERGRATEAFF.

This clonotype showed up just a few times. This chain uses TRBV4-2 with TRBJ2-3; TRBD1 matches 9 bases. Trimming at V came to 4 bases and at J to 3 bases, leaving 5 bases not matched to a gene. This CDR3 has 15 amino acids. The germline V gene has CDR1 LGHNA and CDR2 YNFKEQ. As DNA, the CDR3 is TGTGCCAGCAGCCCGGGACAGGGTCTAACAGATACGCAGTATTTT. This codes for CASSPGQGLTDTQYF.

This clonotype was counted between two and nine times. This chain uses TRBV7-2 with TRBJ2-3, with a possible D match to TRBD2 (5 bases). Trimming shortened V by 2 bases and J by 5 bases, and 14 bases separated the two germline ends. The CDR3 is made up of 15 amino acids. Germline V gene lookup returns CDR1 SGHTA and CDR2 FQGNSA. The CDR3 nucleotides are TGTGCCAGCAGCTTAATGAGAGCGGTGGTAGATACGCAGTATTTT. Translated, it gives CASSLMRAVVDTQYF.

The J gene is TRBJ1-1, the V gene TRBV6-1, with a weak D call TRBD1 (5 bases). The CDR3 sequence is 17 residues long. V was cut by 1 base and J by 3 bases, with 18 bases left in between. The V gene's germline CDR1 is MNHNS and CDR2 SASEGT. The CDR3 sequence is CASSEEVGASWDTEAFF. CDR3 bases: TGTGCCAGCAGTGAAGAAGTAGGGGCGAGCTGGGACACTGAAGCTTTCTTT.

The V call is TRBV5-1, the J call TRBJ2-6; tentatively, D is TRBD1 (5 bases). The CDR3 is 14 amino acids. Germline CDR1 is SGHRS and CDR2 is YFSETQ. The V end was cut by 7 bases, the J end by 1 base, with 9 bases between. DNA of the CDR3: TGCGCCAGCGGGGCCACTTCTGGGGCCAACGTCCTGACTTTC. Its protein is CASGATSGANVLTF.

Turning to this clonotype: The conserved phenylalanine or tryptophan normally closing the CDR3 is absent here, so this likely arose from a read error. The V and J genes are TRBV6-6 and TRBJ2-2; a weak D match, TRBD1 (6 bases). The CDR3 has 15 amino acids. V was clipped by 6 bases and J by 3 bases, with 14 bases between them. Germline V gene sequence: CDR1 MNHNY, CDR2 SVGAGI (reference sequence). The CDR3 reads CASRPGASDTGELFS. The CDR3 DNA sequence: TGTGCCAGCAGACCAGGGGCATCGGACACCGGGGAGCTGTTTTCT.

The chain couples TRBV9 to TRBJ2-1; 11 bases line up with TRBD2. Germline assignment: CDR1 SGDLS and CDR2 YYNGEE. The CDR3 loop spans 16 amino acids. V was clipped by 4 bases and J by 6 bases; unmatched bases: 9. CDR3: CASSLSPSGGFNEQFF. The CDR3 DNA follows: TGTGCCAGCAGCCTTAGCCCTAGCGGGGGGTTCAATGAGCAGTTCTTC. The full variable domain, with the rest looked up from reference TRBV9 and TRBJ2-1, is DSGVTQTPKHLITATGQRVTLRCSPRSGDLSVYWYQQSLDQGLQFLIQYYNGEERAKGNILERFSAQQFPDLHSELNLSSLELGDSALYFCASSLSPSGGFNEQFFGPGTRLTVL.

The genes are TRBV10-3 and TRBJ1-6, with no clear D. Trimming shortened V by 0 bases and J by 5 bases, and 5 bases separated the two germline ends. This CDR3 is 14 amino acids long. The V gene's germline CDR1 is ENHRY and CDR2 SYGVKD. CDR3 sequence reads: CAISESPNNSPLHF. For the CDR3, the DNA is TGTGCCATCAGTGAGTCGCCAAATAATTCACCCCTCCACTTT.

The sample holds a few counts of this clonotype. This rearrangement joins TRBV7-2 to TRBJ2-4; D is undetermined. The V end lost 1 base, the J end lost 8 bases, and 9 bases lay between the germline ends. The CDR3 spans 13 residues. CDR1 SGHTA and CDR2 FQGNSA come from the germline V gene. The CDR3 sequence: CASSLEKADIQYF. As DNA, the CDR3 is TGTGCCAGCAGCTTAGAGAAGGCAGACATTCAGTACTTC.

This clonotype appeared a few times. The genes are TRBV3-1 and TRBJ2-2; D is possibly TRBD2 (5 bases). V gave up 7 bases and J gave up 0 bases, with 9 bases separating them. Per the germline V gene, CDR1 is LGHDT and CDR2 is YNNKEL (reference sequence). The CDR3 loop spans 14 amino acids. CDR3 loop: CASKTNANTGELFF. The CDR3 DNA reads as TGTGCCAGCAAGACTAACGCGAACACCGGGGAGCTGTTTTTT.

This clonotype turned up a few times. The chain uses TRBV28 and TRBJ2-5, with D hard to call. Trimming pared 8 bases from V and 1 base from J, leaving 8 bases between. Germline CDR1 is MDHEN and CDR2 is SYDVKM. The CDR3 sequence is 12 residues long. The CDR3: CASGRIQETQYF. The CDR3 coding sequence is TGTGCCAGCGGACGGATCCAAGAGACCCAGTACTTC.

This clonotype has a handful of counts. This chain connects TRBV10-3 to TRBJ1-6, with TRBD1 as a possible D gene (5 bases). Germline V CDR1 and CDR2: ENHRY, SYGVKD. Trimming left V 11 bases short and J 10 bases short, with 15 bases between. The CDR3 loop spans 12 amino acids. This CDR3 is CAGGGSGSPLHF. CDR3 DNA: TGTGCCGGGGGGGGAAGTGGGTCACCCCTCCACTTT.

This clonotype was recorded a few times. This rearrangement joins TRBV10-3 to TRBJ2-3; the D gene is possibly TRBD1 (5 bases). Trimming cost V 7 bases and J 0 bases, with 8 bases left between them. The CDR3 length is 13 residues. Germline assignment: CDR1 ENHRY and CDR2 SYGVKD. As DNA, the CDR3 is TGTGCCATCAAGCAGGGTAGCACAGATACGCAGTATTTT. Translated: CAIKQGSTDTQYF.

The V call is TRBV20-1, the J call TRBJ2-3, with 7 positions matching TRBD2. Trimming at V came to 3 bases and at J to 14 bases, leaving 11 bases not matched to a gene. CDR1 is DFQATT and CDR2 is SNEGSKA in the germline V gene (reference sequence). This CDR3 spans 12 amino acids. The CDR3 nucleotides read TGCAGTGCTAGTAGAGCGGGGATCGTCCTGTATTTT. This translates into CSASRAGIVLYF.

This clonotype was found many times. V gene TRBV7-2 combines with J gene TRBJ2-7; no reliable D call. The germline V gene has CDR1 SGHTA and CDR2 FQGNSA. The CDR3 runs to 13 residues. Trimming stripped 3 bases from V and 2 bases from J, with 8 bases between. This CDR3 reads CASSFTTAYEQYV. The CDR3, as DNA: TGTGCCAGCAGCTTCACCACAGCCTACGAGCAGTACGTC.

This clonotype was found once. J is TRBJ1-5 and V is TRBV11-2, with D hard to call. Germline V gene sequence: CDR1 SGHAT, CDR2 FQNNGV. V was shortened by 3 bases and J by 3 bases, with 6 bases between the two germline ends. The CDR3 has 13 residues. The DNA for the CDR3 is TGTGCCAGCAGCTTCAGGCCCAATCAGCCCCAGCATTTT. This codes for CASSFRPNQPQHF.